What follows is one T cell receptor (beta chain) and its context. The data derive from a study of blood T cell repertoires in COVID-19. Clinical history reported by participants formed the basis on which cohorts were assigned. Clones were read by immunoSEQ multiplex PCR, and TCRdb kept only the in-frame ones, dropping some. The sample records approximately 400,000 clones, around 89% being singletons. This CDR3 is built from 17 residues. Germline V gene sequence: CDR1 LNHDA, CDR2 SQIVND (reference sequence). V shed 6 bases and J shed 10 bases, with 25 bases lying between them. The receptor was isolated from a woman under 30 who had recovered from COVID-19. The specimen sequenced was PBMCs or T cells enriched from blood (not recorded which). V usage is TRBV19 and J usage is TRBJ1-6; D might be TRBD1 (6 bases). CDR3 coding DNA: TGTGCCAGTAGCAACTATCTCAGGGGACAAGGAGGATCACCCCTCCACTTT. Translation: CASSNYLRGQGGSPLHF.